The clone carrying this T cell receptor (beta chain) was counted a single time. Living in about two dozen US areas, the participants were between roughly 18 and 95 years of age. Participant-reported clinical history was the basis for cohort assignment. During the 2 weeks before they entered the study, exposed participants had met someone with a PCR-confirmed or clinician-diagnosed COVID-19 case. The data were produced by immunoSEQ multiplex PCR, yet TCRdb's version contains in-frame clones alone and is incomplete. The data contain 260,000 or so clones, approximately 83% of them singletons. This sample is drawn from a study of blood T cell repertoires in COVID-19. The CDR3 covers 16 residues. CDR1 is SGHNT, CDR2 YYREEE, per germline (reference sequence). V lost 4 bases and J lost 9; bases outside the gene matches: 7.

The chain combines TRBV5-4 with TRBJ2-1; 16 nucleotides match TRBD2. This TCR came from a woman aged 40 to 50 who had been exposed to COVID-19. Material for sequencing was PBMCs or T cells enriched from blood (not recorded which). The CDR3 sequence is CASSPGTSGGAGEQFF. In DNA, the CDR3 is TGTGCCAGCAGCCCCGGGACTAGCGGGGGGGCCGGTGAGCAGTTCTTC. The full variable domain, in which reference TRBV5-4 and TRBJ2-1 provide the parts outside the CDR3, is ETGVTQSPTHLIKTRGQQVTLRCSSQSGHNTVSWYQQALGQGPQFIFQYYREEENGRGNFPPRFSGLQFPNYSSELNVNALELDDSALYLCASSPGTSGGAGEQFFGPGTRLTVL.